One and the same sample provided the 9 T cell receptor beta chains below, sequenced in a study of read filtering for tumor transcriptome and immune sequencing. The library was built from 400 ng RNA with molecular barcoded adaptors for alpha/delta and beta/gamma chains. One entry per CDR3 protein results from TCRdb running MiXCR on the reads. The sample includes more than 100,000 distinct CDR3 sequences, about 13% seen only once; the top ten take just under 8.5%. Sequences were obtained from a population of CD138-negative cells sorted from bone marrow. Receptors were obtained from a donor at least 40 years old with multiple myeloma.

This clonotype was found many times. DNA for the CDR3: TGCGCCAGCAGCCAAGATCTTGACAGAACTAACTATGGCTACACCTTC. It translates to CASSQDLDRTNYGYTF. The chain carries TRBV4-1 and TRBJ1-2; D perhaps matches TRBD1 (5 bases). Trimming left V 0 bases short and J 0 bases short, with 11 bases between. This CDR3 is 16 amino acids long. CDR1 is MGHRA, CDR2 YSYEKL, per germline.

This clonotype was seen repeatedly, ten times or more. V gene TRBV29-1 combines with J gene TRBJ1-5, with D uncertain. The CDR3 is 11 residues long. CDR1 is SQVTM and CDR2 is ANQGSEA in the germline V gene. Trimming left V 4 bases short and J 4 bases short, with 5 bases between. CDR3 sequence: CSVGVNQPQHF. The CDR3 DNA is TGCAGCGTTGGAGTGAATCAGCCCCAGCATTTT.

This clonotype was picked up many times. The genes are TRBV11-3 and TRBJ1-1; 8 bases are shared with TRBD1. The J segment lost 4 bases and the V segment lost 1 base, leaving 8 bases of the junction unmatched. The CDR3 covers 16 residues. CDR1 and CDR2 (germline): SGHNT, YENEEA. The DNA for the CDR3 is TGTGCCAGCAGCTTAGGGGCAGGGGGCGTCGTCACTGAAGCTTTCTTT. This gives the protein CASSLGAGGVVTEAFF.

At least ten counts were recorded for this clonotype. The DNA for the CDR3 is TGTGCCAGCAGCAGGATAGCGGGAGTGATAGATACGCAGTATTTT. Its translation is CASSRIAGVIDTQYF. The chain links TRBV7-8 to TRBJ2-3; 9 bases map to TRBD2. There are 15 residues in the CDR3. The V and J ends lost 5 bases and 5 bases, in that order; junction bases with no gene match: 8. Germline CDR1 is SGHVS and CDR2 is FQNEAQ.

Turning to this clonotype: A much larger clone sits a single nucleotide away, making a read error possible. This chain connects TRBV12-3 or TRBV12-4 to TRBJ2-7; 8 nucleotides line up with TRBD1. There are 14 residues in the CDR3. The CDR3, as DNA: TGTGCCTGCAGGGGGCCCGGACACCCCTACGAGCAGTACTTC. The encoded protein is CACRGPGHPYEQYF.

Note on this clonotype: This could be a read error, since a much larger clone is one nucleotide away. This chain links TRBV27 with TRBJ2-1; 9 bases line up with TRBD1. CDR1 is MNHEY and CDR2 is SMNVEV in the germline V gene (reference sequence). CDR3 length: 14 residues. The CDR3 here is CANSLYRGRGEQFF. In DNA, the CDR3 is TGTGCCAACAGTTTGTACAGGGGGCGCGGTGAGCAGTTCTTC.

This clonotype was seen ten or more times. The gene calls are TRBV19 and TRBJ1-5; D is unresolved. CDR1 and CDR2 from the germline V gene are LNHDA and SQIVND (reference sequence). The CDR3 extends over 14 amino acids. V lost 3 bases and J lost 3, with 9 bases in between. The CDR3 DNA follows: TGTGCCAGTAGTATGGAAGGAATCAATCAGCCCCAGCATTTT. Translating gives CASSMEGINQPQHF.

This clonotype has at least ten counts. The rearrangement joins TRBV7-8 to TRBJ2-1; 8 nucleotides agree with TRBD1. V was clipped by 5 bases and J by 5 bases; unmatched bases: 5. Germline loops: CDR1 SGHVS, CDR2 FQNEAQ. The CDR3 totals 14 residues. Here the CDR3 reads CASSLTQGDNEQFF. CDR3 sequence (DNA): TGTGCCAGCAGCCTAACACAGGGGGACAATGAGCAGTTCTTC.

The chain links TRBV24-1 to TRBJ2-5, with 8 bases lining up with TRBD1. Germline values: CDR1 KGHDR, CDR2 SFDVKD. J gave up 0 bases and V 9 bases, and 8 bases lay outside the gene matches. CDR3 length: 15 amino acids. The CDR3 protein is CATGGTGFNQETQYF. CDR3 coding DNA: TGTGCCACCGGCGGGACAGGTTTTAACCAAGAGACCCAGTACTTC.